This TCR beta chain stems from a study of T cell repertoires in cytomegalovirus infection. Whole-study context: The authors relied on CMV epitopes, both recently identified HLA-C-restricted and well-studied HLA-B-restricted. It can be stated that public TCR beta signatures indicated CMV infection as well as a matching HLA type.

Regarding the study as a whole: Pooled public TCR beta family frequency picked out CMV carriers with the relevant HLA.

This clonotype was seen a handful of times. Its target is unknown. MiXCR, run by TCRdb on the reads, gives a single entry per CDR3 protein. The sample has around 800,000 distinct CDR3 sequences, approximately 30% seen once. The CDR3 runs to 13 residues. Trimming pared 5 bases from V and 0 bases from J, leaving 7 bases between. The material sequenced was cultured CD8+ T cells from PBMCs, taken from culture after CMV antigen stimulation. This receptor was obtained from a human donor in good health (CMV status not recorded). Some clones in this sample may be carry-over from other donors' samples. The V call is TRBV12-3 or TRBV12-4, the J call TRBJ1-2; no clear D. Written as DNA, the CDR3 is TGTGCCAGCAGTGGAAATCCTAACTATGGCTACACCTTC. Translating it yields CASSGNPNYGYTF.